The present TCR beta chain was sequenced within a study of cytomegalovirus exposure and HLA in healthy donors. Study-wide findings and caveats: Serostatus for CMV was the only available immune exposure information.

Vbeta (60) and Jbeta (13) primers were used in the PCR. Measured with immunoSEQ multiplex PCR; TCRdb has only the in-frame clones, and not every one. The listing records about 130,000 clones. Germline trimming cut 3 bases from V and 1 base from J; bases unmatched to any gene: 14. The CDR3 is 19 amino acids. CDR1 and CDR2 from the germline V gene are SGHDN and FVKESK. Of note for this clone: Its specificity is unknown.

Sequencing was done on a sample of PBMCs. The clonotype comes from a woman aged 55-75 years in good health and CMV-seronegative. The chain recombines TRBV14 with TRBJ2-2, with 7 bases lining up with TRBD1. CDR3 loop: CASSQSKQGTPKNTGELFF. CDR3 DNA: TGTGCCAGCAGCCAGAGTAAACAGGGGACCCCTAAGAACACCGGGGAGCTGTTTTTT.